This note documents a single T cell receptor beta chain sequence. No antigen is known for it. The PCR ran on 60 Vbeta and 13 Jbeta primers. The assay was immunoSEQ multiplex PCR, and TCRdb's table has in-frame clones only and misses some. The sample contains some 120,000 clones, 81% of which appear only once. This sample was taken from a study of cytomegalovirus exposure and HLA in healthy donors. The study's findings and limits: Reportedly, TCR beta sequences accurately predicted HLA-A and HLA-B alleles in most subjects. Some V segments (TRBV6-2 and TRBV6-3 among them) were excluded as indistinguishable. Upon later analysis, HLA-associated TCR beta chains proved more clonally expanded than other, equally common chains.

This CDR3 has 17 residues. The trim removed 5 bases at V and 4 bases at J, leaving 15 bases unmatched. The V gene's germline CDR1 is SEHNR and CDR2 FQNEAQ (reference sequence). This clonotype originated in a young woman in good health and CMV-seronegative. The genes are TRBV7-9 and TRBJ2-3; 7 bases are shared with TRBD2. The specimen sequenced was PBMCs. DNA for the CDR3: TGTGCCAGCAGCGGGGGGAGGGGAGTGATTGGAGCAGATACGCAGTATTTT. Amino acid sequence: CASSGGRGVIGADTQYF.